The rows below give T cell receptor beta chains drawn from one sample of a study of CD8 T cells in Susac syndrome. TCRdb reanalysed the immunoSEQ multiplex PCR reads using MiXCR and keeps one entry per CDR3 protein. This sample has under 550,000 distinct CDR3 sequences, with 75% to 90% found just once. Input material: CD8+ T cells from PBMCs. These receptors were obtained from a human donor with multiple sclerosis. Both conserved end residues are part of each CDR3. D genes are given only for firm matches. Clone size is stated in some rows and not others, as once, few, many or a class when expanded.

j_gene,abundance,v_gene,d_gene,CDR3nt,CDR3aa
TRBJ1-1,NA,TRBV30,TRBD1,TGTGCCTGGAGCGATTCGGGACAGGGGAGCGGGACTGAAGCTTTCTTT,CAWSDSGQGSGTEAFF
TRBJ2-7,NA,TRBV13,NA,TGTGCCAGCAGCTTAGAACAGGCCGACGAGCAGTACTTC,CASSLEQADEQYF
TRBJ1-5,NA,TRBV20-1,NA,TGCAGTGCTAGACAGACTCACCTTAGCAATCAGCCCCAGCATTTT,CSARQTHLSNQPQHF
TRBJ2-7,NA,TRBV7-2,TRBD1,TGTGCCAGCAGCTACTCCGGGACAGGGGGCTACGAGCAGTACTTC,CASSYSGTGGYEQYF
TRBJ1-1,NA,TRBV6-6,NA,TGTGCCAGCAGTTACTCGAACCCAGGGGAAGCTTTCTTT,CASSYSNPGEAFF
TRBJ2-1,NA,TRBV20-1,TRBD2,TGCAGTGCTAGTGAACTAGCGGGAGGGGGTCCCTACAATGAGCAGTTCTTC,CSASELAGGGPYNEQFF
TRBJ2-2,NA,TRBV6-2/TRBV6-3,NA,TGTGCCAGCCAGGCACAGGGCGATATCGGGGAGCTGTTTTTT,CASQAQGDIGELFF
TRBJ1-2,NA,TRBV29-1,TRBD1,TGCAGCGTTGAAGGACAGGGTATCTATGGCTACACCTTC,CSVEGQGIYGYTF
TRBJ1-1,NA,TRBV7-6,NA,TGTGCCAGCAGCCAGACCATGGACAGCAAAGCTTTCTTT,CASSQTMDSKAFF
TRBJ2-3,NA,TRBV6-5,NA,TGTGCCAGCAGTTACTCGACACGGCCACCCTTCACAGATACGCAGTATTTT,CASSYSTRPPFTDTQYF
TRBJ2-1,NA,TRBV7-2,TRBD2,TGTGCCAGCAGCTTGGGGGGGAGGGTAGACAATGAGCAGTTCTTC,CASSLGGRVDNEQFF
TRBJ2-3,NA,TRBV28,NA,TGTGCCAGCAGTTTTGCGGTACCACCGTACACAGATACGCAGTATTTT,CASSFAVPPYTDTQYF
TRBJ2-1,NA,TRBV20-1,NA,TGCAGTGCTAGAGATCGGAATGAGCAGTTCTTC,CSARDRNEQFF
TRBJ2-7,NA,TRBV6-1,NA,TGTGCCAGCAGTGAAGGGAAATGGTACGAGCAGTACTTC,CASSEGKWYEQYF
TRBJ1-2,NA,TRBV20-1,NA,TGCAGTGCTAGAGATCTCAAGGCAAACTATGGCTACACCTTC,CSARDLKANYGYTF
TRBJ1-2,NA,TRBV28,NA,TGTGCCAGCAGTCCACAAGGTACCAACTATGGCTACACCTTC,CASSPQGTNYGYTF
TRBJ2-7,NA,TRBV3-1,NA,TGTGCCAGCAGCCAAGAAGGGTTATACGAGCAGTACTTC,CASSQEGLYEQYF
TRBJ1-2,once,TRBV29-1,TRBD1,TGCAGCGTAGGACAGGGGGCTGGCTACACCTTC,CSVGQGAGYTF
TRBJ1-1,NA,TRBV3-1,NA,TGTGCCAGCAGCCTTGAGAGCCTCACTGAAGCTTTCTTT,CASSLESLTEAFF
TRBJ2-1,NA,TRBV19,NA,TGTGCCAGTAGTATCGGGGTGCTCTCCTACAATGAGCAGTTCTTC,CASSIGVLSYNEQFF
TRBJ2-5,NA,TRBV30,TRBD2,TGTGCCTGGAGTCCGACTAGCGGGGAGACCCAGTACTTC,CAWSPTSGETQYF
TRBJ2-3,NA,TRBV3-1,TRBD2,TGTGCCAGCAGCCTAGCGGGGGACGCAGATACGCAGTATTTT,CASSLAGDADTQYF
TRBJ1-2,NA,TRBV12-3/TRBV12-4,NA,TGTGCCAGCAGTGACCCTGGGGGGTTAACTAACTATGGCTACACCTTC,CASSDPGGLTNYGYTF
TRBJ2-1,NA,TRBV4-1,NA,TGCGCCAGCAGCCAAGGGTCAGGGAAGCCTGGTCGGTTCTTC,CASSQGSGKPGRFF
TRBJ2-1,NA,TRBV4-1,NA,TGCGCCAGCAGCCCCGATCGAGGGGGGGGCAGGGACAATGAGCAGTTCTTC,CASSPDRGGGRDNEQFF
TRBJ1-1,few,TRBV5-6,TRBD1,TGTGCCAGCAGCTTGGCTCAGGGGGTAAACACTGAAGCTTTCTTT,CASSLAQGVNTEAFF
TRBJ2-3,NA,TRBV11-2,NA,TGTGCCAGCAGCTTAATCCTAGCGAGCACAGATACGCAGTATTTT,CASSLILASTDTQYF
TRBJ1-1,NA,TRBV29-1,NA,TGCAGCGTTGCGGGGTTAATCGGGACTGAAGCTTTCTTT,CSVAGLIGTEAFF
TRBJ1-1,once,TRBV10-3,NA,TGTGCCATCAAGGAAGGTGGGTACACTGAAGCTTTCTTT,CAIKEGGYTEAFF
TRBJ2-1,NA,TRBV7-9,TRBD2,TGTGCCAGCAGGGAGGTAGCGGGAGGGCCATTTGAGCAGTTCTTC,CASREVAGGPFEQFF
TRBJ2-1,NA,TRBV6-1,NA,TGTGCCAGCAGACTAGAACCTAGCTCCTACAATGAGCAGTTCTTC,CASRLEPSSYNEQFF
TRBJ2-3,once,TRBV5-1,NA,TGCGCCAGCAGCTCGCTGACATCCCAACCCACAGATACGCAGTATTTT,CASSSLTSQPTDTQYF
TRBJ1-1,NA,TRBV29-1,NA,TGCAGCGTTGAGACAGGTCGGGATAACACTGAAGCTTTCTTT,CSVETGRDNTEAFF